A single sample gave rise to the 25 T cell receptor beta chains below, sequenced in a study of cytomegalovirus exposure and HLA in healthy donors. The PCR was carried out with 60 Vbeta primers and 13 Jbeta primers. Generated by immunoSEQ multiplex PCR, the TCRdb table keeps only in-frame clones and is missing some. The sample contains about 130,000 clones, around 8.5% of which appear only once. Sequenced input: PBMCs. These receptor sequences come from a man between 35 and 55 years old in good health and CMV-seronegative.

The chain employs TRBV13 and TRBJ2-1; no reliable D call. CDR3 length: 14 residues. Per the germline V gene, CDR1 is PRHDT and CDR2 is FYEKMQ (reference sequence). Trimming pared 5 bases from V and 5 bases from J, leaving 13 bases between. CDR3 amino acids: CASSPWLRHNEQFF. The CDR3 coding sequence is TGTGCCAGCAGCCCCTGGCTTCGCCACAATGAGCAGTTCTTC.

This clone was observed a few times. The V gene is TRBV5-4, the J gene TRBJ2-2, with 7 nucleotides matching TRBD1. The V gene's germline CDR1 is SGHNT and CDR2 YYREEE (reference sequence). The V gene end was trimmed by 4 bases and the J gene end by 7 bases; junction bases not matched to a gene: 10. The CDR3 is made up of 15 amino acids. The CDR3 DNA reads TGTGCCAGCAGCCGATTTCTAGGGGGCGGCGGGGAGCTGTTTTTT. Its translation is CASSRFLGGGGELFF.

In DNA, the CDR3 is TGTGCCAGCAGGCCTACCGGAGATCAGCCCCAGCATTTT. Its protein is CASRPTGDQPQHF. The chain has TRBV6-1 and TRBJ1-5; the D is unclear. CDR3 length: 13 residues. The germline V and J ends were trimmed by 6 bases and 5 bases, with 11 bases remaining between them. Germline V lookup: CDR1 MNHNS, CDR2 SASEGT.

This clone appeared a few times. The rearrangement uses TRBV4-1 and TRBJ2-1, with 13 positions matching TRBD2. CDR1 and CDR2 from the germline V gene are MGHRA and YSYEKL. With V trimmed by 2 bases and J by 4 bases, 8 bases remained unmatched. This CDR3 is built from 18 residues. The CDR3 region is CASSQPTSGGVVYNEQFF. The CDR3 DNA is TGCGCCAGCAGCCAACCTACTAGCGGGGGGGTTGTTTACAATGAGCAGTTCTTC.

Details on this clone: This CDR3 is also generated by other DNA sequences in the sample. V is TRBV10-3 and J is TRBJ2-3; 10 bases are shared with TRBD2. CDR1 ENHRY and CDR2 SYGVKD come from the germline V gene. V lost 4 bases and J lost 0; bases outside the gene matches: 13. CDR3 length equals 19 residues. The DNA for the CDR3 is TGTGCCATCAGTGGGTCGAATGGGACTAGCGAAGGGAGCACAGATACGCAGTATTTT. Residues: CAISGSNGTSEGSTDTQYF.

The chain employs TRBV19 and TRBJ2-3; 8 positions agree with TRBD2. Germline V gene lookup returns CDR1 LNHDA and CDR2 SQIVND (reference sequence). This CDR3 contains 15 residues. J lost 5 bases, V lost 3 bases, and 7 bases had no gene match. CDR3 residues: CASSISGGLGDTQYF. In DNA, the CDR3 is TGTGCCAGTAGTATTTCGGGGGGGCTGGGAGATACGCAGTATTTT.

This clone showed up just a few times. The chain couples TRBV28 to TRBJ1-2; TRBD1 matches 9 bases. The CDR3 consists of 16 residues. V lost 3 bases and J lost 5; bases outside the gene matches: 10. Germline V CDR1 and CDR2: MDHEN, SYDVKM. CDR3 amino acids: CASSFTGAGTGYGYTF. In nucleotides, the CDR3 is TGTGCCAGCAGTTTCACTGGGGCCGGGACAGGGTATGGCTACACCTTC.

The chain couples TRBV7-9 to TRBJ1-1; TRBD1 might be the D (6 bases). This CDR3 contains 14 residues. V was clipped by 5 bases and J by 4 bases, with 14 bases between them. Germline-derived CDR1 and CDR2 are SEHNR and FQNEAQ (reference sequence). CDR3 sequence: CASSTGRTATEAFF. The DNA of the CDR3 is TGTGCCAGCAGCACAGGGCGGACAGCCACTGAAGCTTTCTTT. Together with reference TRBV7-9 and TRBJ1-1, the CDR3 gives the full variable domain: DTGVSQNPRHKITKRGQNVTFRCDPISEHNRLYWYRQTLGQGPEFLTYFQNEAQLEKSRLLSDRFSAERPKGSFSTLEIQRTEQGDSAMYLCASSTGRTATEAFFGQGTRLTVV.

The table lists this clone with a few counts. The chain joins TRBV6-1 to TRBJ1-5; D perhaps matches TRBD1 (5 bases). The germline V and J ends were trimmed by 3 bases and 0 bases, with 9 bases remaining between them. The CDR3 contains 15 residues. Germline CDR1 is MNHNS and CDR2 is SASEGT. Here the CDR3 DNA reads TGTGCCAGCAGTGAGGGGCCCCCTAGCAATCAGCCCCAGCATTTT. Encoded protein: CASSEGPPSNQPQHF.

This clone was detected only a few times. This sequence joins TRBV9 and TRBJ1-5, with no clear D. Germline assignment: CDR1 SGDLS and CDR2 YYNGEE. The ends were cut back, 3 bases at V and 4 bases at J, with 8 bases in the middle. The CDR3 extends over 13 amino acids. CDR3 sequence reads: CASSAGDNQPQHF. In DNA, the CDR3 is TGTGCCAGCAGCGCGGGTGATAATCAGCCCCAGCATTTT.

This clone has just a few counts. This chain joins TRBV19 and TRBJ2-3; 12 nucleotides align to TRBD1. V gave up 3 bases and J gave up 5 bases; unmatched junction bases: 3. This CDR3 is built from 15 residues. Germline CDR1 LNHDA, CDR2 SQIVND (reference sequence). The CDR3 nucleotides are TGTGCCAGTAGTATTCGGGACAGGGGGCGAGATACGCAGTATTTT. Amino acids: CASSIRDRGRDTQYF. The full variable domain, rest sourced from reference TRBV19 and TRBJ2-3, is DGGITQSPKYLFRKEGQNVTLSCEQNLNHDAMYWYRQDPGQGLRLIYYSQIVNDFQKGDIAEGYSVSREKKESFPLTVTSAQKNPTAFYLCASSIRDRGRDTQYFGPGTRLTVL.

The sample holds a few counts of this clone. The CDR3 DNA is TGTGCCAGCAGCCAAGAAGGGGGGGCTGGGGCCAACGTCCTGACTTTC. As protein: CASSQEGGAGANVLTF. The chain is built from TRBV4-2 and TRBJ2-6; TRBD2 is a possible D gene (7 bases). CDR3 length: 16 amino acids. Germline V CDR1 and CDR2: LGHNA, YNFKEQ. Trimming stripped 0 bases from V and 2 bases from J, with 8 bases between.

This clone was picked up a small number of times. The chain links TRBV5-1 to TRBJ1-5; 7 nucleotides align to TRBD1. The trim removed 6 bases at V and 2 bases at J, leaving 5 bases unmatched. This CDR3 contains 14 residues. Germline CDR1 reads SGHRS; CDR2 reads YFSETQ. The CDR3 nucleotides are TGCGCCAGCAACACAACAGGGGGCAATCAGCCCCAGCATTTT. This translates into CASNTTGGNQPQHF.

The gene calls are TRBV19 and TRBJ2-3, with D maybe TRBD1 (6 bases). The CDR3 extends over 16 amino acids. Germline loops: CDR1 LNHDA, CDR2 SQIVND (reference sequence). Trimming took 5 bases from V and 3 from J, leaving 18 bases between them. The CDR3 DNA follows: TGTGCCAGTAGTCCCCGCCCCAGGGGTAAGACAGATACGCAGTATTTT. Protein product: CASSPRPRGKTDTQYF.

This clone was counted a few times. The V call is TRBV27, the J call TRBJ1-1; 8 bases agree with TRBD1. With V trimmed by 10 bases and J by 7 bases, 5 bases remained unmatched. The length of the CDR3 is 11 residues. The germline V gene encodes CDR1 MNHEY and CDR2 SMNVEV (reference sequence). The CDR3 DNA is TGTGCCACGGGACAGGCGTTTGAAGCTTTCTTT. Translated: CATGQAFEAFF.

The CDR3 DNA sequence: TGTGCCAGTAGTAAACAGGCGAACTATGGCTACACCTTC. Amino acid sequence: CASSKQANYGYTF. The rearrangement uses TRBV19 and TRBJ1-2; tentatively, D is TRBD1 (5 bases). With 4 bases removed from V and 2 bases from J, the gap between germline ends came to 8 bases. The CDR3 consists of 13 residues. The V gene's germline CDR1 is LNHDA and CDR2 SQIVND (reference sequence).

Only a few counts were recorded for this clone. The V and J genes are TRBV9 and TRBJ1-3, with D possibly TRBD1 on 5 matching bases. Germline V gene sequence: CDR1 SGDLS, CDR2 YYNGEE. Trimming took 0 bases from V and 2 from J, leaving 9 bases between them. This CDR3 spans 15 amino acids. The CDR3, as DNA: TGTGCCAGCAGCGTAGATCCGGGGGCTGGAAACACCATATATTTT. Translating gives CASSVDPGAGNTIYF.

Details on this clone: A read error may produce the germline difference seen at one junction end. The V call is TRBV6-1, the J call TRBJ2-7; no firm D call. Germline CDR1 MNHNS, CDR2 SASEGT. The CDR3 has 13 amino acids. The chain's CDR3 is CAGQAPNSNEQYF. The CDR3 DNA sequence: TGTGCCGGCCAGGCCCCAAACTCCAACGAGCAGTACTTC.

The CDR3 protein is CASSVFGRWETQYF. CDR3 coding DNA: TGTGCCAGTAGTGTGTTCGGGAGGTGGGAGACCCAGTACTTC. The chain links TRBV19 to TRBJ2-5; 7 bases are a match to TRBD2. This CDR3 is built from 14 residues. Germline lookup yields CDR1 LNHDA and CDR2 SQIVND (reference sequence). V was pared by 5 bases and J by 5 bases, with 8 bases of the junction left unmatched.

The J gene is TRBJ1-4, the V gene TRBV9; TRBD1 is a possible D gene (6 bases). Trimming shortened V by 0 bases and J by 4 bases, and 13 bases separated the two germline ends. The CDR3 extends over 16 amino acids. Germline V lookup: CDR1 SGDLS, CDR2 YYNGEE. The CDR3 region is CASSVGPRGINEKLFF. For the CDR3, the DNA is TGTGCCAGCAGCGTAGGGCCCAGGGGAATTAATGAAAAACTGTTTTTT.

This sequence joins TRBV7-9 and TRBJ2-5; D not resolved. V was clipped by 0 bases and J by 4 bases, with 3 bases between them. In germline, CDR1 is SEHNR, CDR2 FQNEAQ (reference sequence). The CDR3 covers 12 residues. The CDR3 DNA is TGTGCCAGCAGCTTAGCCATAGAGACCCAGTACTTC. This encodes CASSLAIETQYF.

The chain has TRBV6-1 and TRBJ2-7; D may be TRBD2 (6 bases). In germline, CDR1 is MNHNS, CDR2 SASEGT. Trimming removed 11 bases from V and 2 bases from J, with 13 bases in between. This CDR3 spans 12 amino acids. CDR3 nucleotides: TGTGCCGCTTCCGGGACTCCCTACGAGCAGTACTTC. It translates to CAASGTPYEQYF.

This clone has just a few counts. The genes are TRBV5-1 and TRBJ2-6; 7 nucleotides match TRBD1. CDR1 and CDR2 (germline): SGHRS, YFSETQ. The CDR3 extends over 15 amino acids. V lost 4 bases, J lost 4 bases, and 5 bases stayed unmatched. Here the CDR3 reads CASSERGLGANVLTF. The CDR3 coding sequence is TGCGCCAGCAGCGAAAGGGGGCTGGGGGCCAACGTCCTGACTTTC.

This clone has ten or more counts. This chain uses TRBV9 with TRBJ2-7; 8 bases are a match to TRBD1. Germline assignment: CDR1 SGDLS and CDR2 YYNGEE. With 4 bases clipped from V and 0 bases from J, the junction kept 3 bases outside the gene matches. The CDR3 runs 14 residues. DNA for the CDR3: TGTGCCAGCAGCTTGACAGGGGACTCCTACGAGCAGTACTTC. Translation: CASSLTGDSYEQYF.

J is TRBJ1-6 and V is TRBV4-3; D perhaps matches TRBD1 (6 bases). The CDR3 runs 16 residues. The V gene lost 1 base and the J gene lost 5 bases, with 12 bases spanning the gap. The germline V gene has CDR1 LGHNA and CDR2 YSLEER. Here the CDR3 DNA reads TGCGCCAGCAGCCAAGCTACAACAGGGAATAATTCACCCCTCCACTTT. This translates into CASSQATTGNNSPLHF.